These T cell receptor beta chains were read from a single sample in a study of identical twins. TCRdb re-called the 5' RACE reads with MiXCR, one entry per CDR3 protein. The sample carries a few hundred thousand distinct CDR3 sequences, approximately 9.6% recorded once. This same sample was also taken into another study, of yellow fever vaccine responses in identical twins.

The sample was PBMCs. The receptors come from a young woman in good health. CDR3s include the opening cysteine and the closing phenylalanine or tryptophan. D genes are given only for firm matches. Only part of the rows carry a size: once, few, many, or a class if the clone is expanded.

cdr3_nt: TGTGCCAGCAGCGTAGCTCTTGGGGCCAACGTCCTGACTTTC; cdr3_aa: CASSVALGANVLTF; d_call: -; clone_size: -; v_call: TRBV9; j_call: TRBJ2-6
cdr3_nt: TGTGCCAGCAGCCACCTGACAGAAACCCACGAGCAGTACTTC; cdr3_aa: CASSHLTETHEQYF; d_call: -; clone_size: many; v_call: TRBV3-1; j_call: TRBJ2-7
cdr3_nt: TGCGCCAGCGCTTTGAGGGGGGCCAACTCCTACGAGCAGTACTTC; cdr3_aa: CASALRGANSYEQYF; d_call: -; clone_size: -; v_call: TRBV5-1; j_call: TRBJ2-7
cdr3_nt: TGTGCCAGCAGCCAGGGGGGCGGGATCGACCCCCCACGGGAGACCCAGTACTTC; cdr3_aa: CASSQGGGIDPPRETQYF; d_call: -; clone_size: -; v_call: TRBV7-6; j_call: TRBJ2-5
cdr3_nt: TGTGCCAGCAGCCAAGAAGGTGGGGGTTCATTTGACGTCCTGACTTTC; cdr3_aa: CASSQEGGGSFDVLTF; d_call: -; clone_size: -; v_call: TRBV4-2; j_call: TRBJ2-6
cdr3_nt: TGTGCCAGCAGTTACGCGACAGGGACAGGGACCTACGAGCAGTACTTC; cdr3_aa: CASSYATGTGTYEQYF; d_call: TRBD1; clone_size: -; v_call: TRBV6-5; j_call: TRBJ2-7
cdr3_nt: TGTGCCAGCAGCCGGCTAGCGGGAGGGCTGGTTCGCACAGATACGCAGTATTTT; cdr3_aa: CASSRLAGGLVRTDTQYF; d_call: TRBD2; clone_size: few; v_call: TRBV12-3/TRBV12-4; j_call: TRBJ2-3
cdr3_nt: TGTGCCAGCAGTCCATCGGGGACAGGGAGGTACGAGCAGTACTTC; cdr3_aa: CASSPSGTGRYEQYF; d_call: TRBD1; clone_size: many; v_call: TRBV12-3/TRBV12-4; j_call: TRBJ2-7
cdr3_nt: TGTGCCAGCAGCCAGGGGAGAGACTACGAGCAGTACTTC; cdr3_aa: CASSQGRDYEQYF; d_call: -; clone_size: many; v_call: TRBV12-3/TRBV12-4; j_call: TRBJ2-7
cdr3_nt: TGTGCCAGCAGCCCCTCACCGGGGGCGGGGGGCAACAATGAGCAGTTCTTC; cdr3_aa: CASSPSPGAGGNNEQFF; d_call: TRBD2; clone_size: few; v_call: TRBV7-2; j_call: TRBJ2-1
cdr3_nt: TGTGCCAGCAGTTTCGGACTAGCGGGAGCCGGGGAGCTGTTTTTT; cdr3_aa: CASSFGLAGAGELFF; d_call: TRBD2; clone_size: -; v_call: TRBV12-3/TRBV12-4; j_call: TRBJ2-2
cdr3_nt: TGTGCCAGCAGAGGACAAAGGGCAGATACGCAGTATTTT; cdr3_aa: CASRGQRADTQYF; d_call: -; clone_size: -; v_call: TRBV7-9; j_call: TRBJ2-3
cdr3_nt: TGTGCCAGCAGTTACTCGAGGGGCACAACCTACGAGCAGTACTTC; cdr3_aa: CASSYSRGTTYEQYF; d_call: -; clone_size: -; v_call: TRBV6-5; j_call: TRBJ2-7
cdr3_nt: TGCAGCGTTGAAGGGAGCAGGGCTGACGAGCAGTACTTC; cdr3_aa: CSVEGSRADEQYF; d_call: -; clone_size: many; v_call: TRBV29-1; j_call: TRBJ2-7
cdr3_nt: TGCGCCAGCAGCCGGACAGGGGGCGAGACCCAGTACTTC; cdr3_aa: CASSRTGGETQYF; d_call: TRBD1; clone_size: many; v_call: TRBV5-1; j_call: TRBJ2-5
cdr3_nt: TGTGCCAGCACCTTCGCCGAACAGTACACTGAAGCTTTCTTT; cdr3_aa: CASTFAEQYTEAFF; d_call: -; clone_size: few; v_call: TRBV7-3; j_call: TRBJ1-1
cdr3_nt: TGTGCCAGCGCGGCTAGCGGCTCCTACGAGCAGTACTTC; cdr3_aa: CASAASGSYEQYF; d_call: TRBD2; clone_size: few; v_call: TRBV27; j_call: TRBJ2-7
cdr3_nt: TGTGCCAGGGGCCCAGGGATCTACGGCTACACCTTC; cdr3_aa: CARGPGIYGYTF; d_call: -; clone_size: -; v_call: TRBV28; j_call: TRBJ1-2